The present T cell receptor (beta chain) was sequenced within a study of cytomegalovirus exposure and HLA in healthy donors. Overall study: The Caucasian-associated ancestry cluster contained approximately 81% of the roughly 370 genotyped donors.

Points from the study as a whole: Common viral pathogens seemed, in a later analysis, to connect with several of the most significant clusters. After further analysis at a later stage, around 17,000 TCR beta sequences were associated with HLA alleles at 0.05 false discovery rate. What was likely a sequencing artifact was a cluster of highly shared sequence variants.

Trimming cost V 6 bases and J 5 bases, with 16 bases left between them. Germline CDR1 is SEHNR and CDR2 is FQNEAQ (reference sequence). This CDR3 region has 14 residues. Vbeta (60) and Jbeta (13) primers were used in the PCR. TCRdb keeps only in-frame clones here, not all; method: immunoSEQ multiplex PCR. Of 150,000 to 200,000 clones in the sample, 70% to 85% were seen once. The table lists this clone with many counts. The antigen remains undetermined. This chain joins TRBV7-9 and TRBJ2-5; possibly TRBD1 for D (6 bases). This TCR came from a man in his forties in good health and CMV-seronegative. Sequences were obtained from PBMCs. CDR3 nucleotide sequence: TGTGCCAGCAGTTACGTTACAGGGTCGGAGACCCAGTACTTC. This gives the protein CASSYVTGSETQYF.